This entry lists 22 T cell receptor beta chains sequenced from one sample in a study of cytomegalovirus exposure and HLA in healthy donors. The PCR used 60 Vbeta and 13 Jbeta primers. Sequencing used immunoSEQ multiplex PCR; TCRdb keeps in-frame clones, though not all of them. This sample's table has under 250,000 clones. The sample comprised PBMCs. Receptor source: a girl aged 2-10 years in good health and CMV-seropositive.

The genes are TRBV29-1 and TRBJ1-1; 7 bases line up with TRBD1. CDR1 is SQVTM and CDR2 is ANQGSEA in the germline V gene. The CDR3 consists of 15 residues. V was clipped by 7 bases and J by 5 bases; unmatched bases: 16. The CDR3, as DNA: TGCAGCGGAAGGGGGCTCGCCCAGGGAAATACTGAAGCTTTCTTT. It translates to CSGRGLAQGNTEAFF.

The V gene is TRBV19, the J gene TRBJ1-2, with a weak D call TRBD1 (5 bases). Trimming took off 4 bases at V and 8 bases at J, with 11 bases between the two ends. In germline, CDR1 is LNHDA, CDR2 SQIVND (reference sequence). The CDR3 sequence is 12 residues long. In DNA form, the CDR3 reads TGTGCCAGTAGTAGCAGGGACTGGGGCTACACCTTC. Protein product: CASSSRDWGYTF. Complete variable domain (other parts from reference TRBV19 and TRBJ1-2): DGGITQSPKYLFRKEGQNVTLSCEQNLNHDAMYWYRQDPGQGLRLIYYSQIVNDFQKGDIAEGYSVSREKKESFPLTVTSAQKNPTAFYLCASSSRDWGYTFGSGTRLTVV.

The V gene is TRBV18, the J gene TRBJ2-3; 7 bases are a match to TRBD1. V gave up 2 bases and J gave up 0 bases; unmatched junction bases: 11. Germline V gives CDR1 KGHSH, CDR2 LQKENI. This CDR3 is built from 18 residues. Written as DNA, the CDR3 is TGTGCCAGCTCACCAGATTTCCTTGGGGACAGTAGCACAGATACGCAGTATTTT. This codes for CASSPDFLGDSSTDTQYF.

The CDR3 protein is CASSSRRGDNEQFF. The CDR3, as DNA: TGTGCCAGCAGCTCCCGCAGGGGCGACAATGAGCAGTTCTTC. This chain connects TRBV4-2 to TRBJ2-1; possibly TRBD1 for D (6 bases). V lost 5 bases and J lost 5, with 13 bases in between. The length of the CDR3 is 14 residues. Germline V gene sequence: CDR1 LGHNA, CDR2 YNFKEQ.

V usage is TRBV6-6 and J usage is TRBJ2-1; possible D gene TRBD2, 5 bases. Trimming left V 6 bases short and J 0 bases short, with 9 bases between. The CDR3 totals 14 residues. Looked up from germline, CDR1 is MNHNY and CDR2 is SVGAGI (reference sequence). CDR3 sequence (DNA): TGTGCCAGCAGATCAGCGGACTCCTACAATGAGCAGTTCTTC. Translating it yields CASRSADSYNEQFF.

The rearrangement links TRBV5-1 to TRBJ2-1, with TRBD2 matching over 8 bases. The V and J ends lost 0 bases and 4 bases, in that order; junction bases with no gene match: 6. The CDR3 spans 16 residues. The germline gives CDR1 SGHRS, CDR2 YFSETQ. DNA for the CDR3: TGCGCCAGCAGCTTGGGGGGGGGACTAGGATACAATGAGCAGTTCTTC. Residues: CASSLGGGLGYNEQFF.

The chain uses TRBV28 and TRBJ2-7, with 11 bases matching TRBD2. J gave up 0 bases and V 6 bases, and 1 base lay outside the gene matches. Germline assignment: CDR1 MDHEN and CDR2 SYDVKM. CDR3 length equals 14 residues. CDR3 region: CASRTSGDSYEQYF. The CDR3 DNA reads TGTGCCAGCAGGACTAGCGGGGACTCCTACGAGCAGTACTTC.

As for this clone: This sample includes further DNA sequences coding for the same CDR3. The chain employs TRBV27 and TRBJ2-7; TRBD1 matches at 7 bases. J was trimmed by 3 bases and V by 2 bases; bases with no gene match: 4. This CDR3 is built from 14 residues. Per germline, CDR1 MNHEY and CDR2 SMNVEV (reference sequence). CDR3 residues: CASSLRRDSYEQYF. Here the CDR3 DNA reads TGTGCCAGCAGTTTACGCCGGGACAGCTACGAGCAGTACTTC.

CDR3 DNA: TGTGCCAGCAGTACACCTAGCGGAGGCTCCTACAATGAGCAGTTCTTC. As protein: CASSTPSGGSYNEQFF. V and J are TRBV5-4 and TRBJ2-1; 7 positions match TRBD2. V lost 5 bases to trimming and J lost 0 bases; unmatched junction nucleotides: 8. Germline CDR1 is SGHNT and CDR2 is YYREEE (reference sequence). The CDR3 contains 16 residues. The whole variable domain, remainder taken from reference TRBV5-4 and TRBJ2-1, is ETGVTQSPTHLIKTRGQQVTLRCSSQSGHNTVSWYQQALGQGPQFIFQYYREEENGRGNFPPRFSGLQFPNYSSELNVNALELDDSALYLCASSTPSGGSYNEQFFGPGTRLTVL.

The rearrangement uses TRBV11-2 and TRBJ2-7; a weak D match, TRBD2 (5 bases). The CDR3 has 16 residues. Trimming pared 5 bases from V and 0 bases from J, leaving 17 bases between. Germline V CDR1 and CDR2: SGHAT, FQNNGV. CDR3 bases: TGTGCCAGCAGCCCACGGGCTCCTAGCCCCTCCTACGAGCAGTACTTC. This translates into CASSPRAPSPSYEQYF.

This CDR3 is CASSPRDKQETQYF. The CDR3 coding sequence is TGTGCCAGCTCGCCCCGGGACAAACAAGAGACCCAGTACTTC. The chain carries TRBV18 and TRBJ2-5; possibly TRBD1 for D (6 bases). Per the germline V gene, CDR1 is KGHSH and CDR2 is LQKENI. The CDR3 is 14 amino acids. Trimming removed 6 bases from V and 2 bases from J, with 13 bases in between.

The rearrangement uses TRBV6-1 and TRBJ2-2; 10 bases match TRBD1. From germline, CDR1 is MNHNS and CDR2 SASEGT. This CDR3 has 15 residues. The J segment lost 9 bases and the V segment lost 4 bases, leaving 8 bases of the junction unmatched. The CDR3 coding sequence is TGTGCCAGCAGTGCCGGGACAGGGGCGGTCAGGGAGCTGTTTTTT. Translating it yields CASSAGTGAVRELFF.

DNA for the CDR3: TGCGCCAGCAGTGAATCCTCCAGCGGGAGAACAGATACGCAGTATTTT. This gives the protein CASSESSSGRTDTQYF. V and J are TRBV5-1 and TRBJ2-3, with 8 bases matching TRBD2. Germline V lookup: CDR1 SGHRS, CDR2 YFSETQ. V dropped 5 bases and J dropped 3; count of bases not matched to a gene: 11. CDR3 length: 16 amino acids.

The CDR3 sequence is CASSTQGSTSGSETQYF. CDR3 coding DNA: TGTGCCAGTAGCACCCAGGGATCAACTAGCGGGAGTGAGACCCAGTACTTC. V gene TRBV19 combines with J gene TRBJ2-5; TRBD2 agrees at 11 bases. The CDR3 contains 17 residues. Looked up from germline, CDR1 is LNHDA and CDR2 is SQIVND (reference sequence). With V trimmed by 6 bases and J by 5 bases, 14 bases remained unmatched.

V gene TRBV25-1 combines with J gene TRBJ2-6, with 7 bases that match TRBD1. Trimming took 3 bases from V and 12 from J; bases not matched to a gene: 8. This CDR3 is 14 amino acids long. Germline V gene data show CDR1 as MGHDK and CDR2 as SYGVNS. In DNA form, the CDR3 reads TGTGCCAGCAGTGACTTGACAGGGCTAAGCGTCCTGACTTTC. Translation gives CASSDLTGLSVLTF.

V and J are TRBV9 and TRBJ1-3; 7 bases are a match to TRBD1. CDR1 and CDR2 (germline): SGDLS, YYNGEE. CDR3 length: 15 amino acids. Trimming removed 4 bases from V and 8 bases from J; junction bases left unmatched: 12. The CDR3 bases are TGTGCCAGCAGCCCCGGGGACAGTTCATCACACACCATATATTTT. Translated: CASSPGDSSSHTIYF.

The chain joins TRBV9 to TRBJ1-2; 7 bases are a match to TRBD1. CDR1 SGDLS and CDR2 YYNGEE come from the germline V gene. This CDR3 spans 14 amino acids. Unmatched junction bases numbered 6, after V lost 3 bases and J lost 4 bases. Here the CDR3 reads CASSAQWTGYGYTF. CDR3 bases: TGTGCCAGCAGCGCCCAGTGGACAGGCTATGGCTACACCTTC.

The J gene is TRBJ1-1, the V gene TRBV12-5, with D perhaps matching TRBD1 (6 bases). V lost 6 bases and J lost 6, with 11 bases in between. There are 12 residues in the CDR3. Per germline, CDR1 LGHNT and CDR2 FRNRAP. The CDR3: CASGTGFSEAFF. The CDR3 bases are TGTGCTAGTGGCACAGGGTTCTCTGAAGCTTTCTTT.

The V gene is TRBV29-1, the J gene TRBJ2-3, with 10 bases fitting TRBD1. Germline-derived CDR1 and CDR2 are SQVTM and ANQGSEA. V lost 4 bases, J lost 3 bases, and 4 bases stayed unmatched. The CDR3 sequence is 14 residues long. For the CDR3, the DNA is TGCAGCGTTGGACAGGGGGCGACGACAGATACGCAGTATTTT. It specifies CSVGQGATTDTQYF.

The chain joins TRBV7-9 to TRBJ2-3; the match to TRBD2 covers 10 bases. CDR3 size: 19 residues. V lost 1 base, J lost 5 bases, and 15 bases stayed unmatched. Germline V gene data show CDR1 as SEHNR and CDR2 as FQNEAQ (reference sequence). The CDR3 DNA follows: TGTGCCAGCAGCTTAGGTGGGGTTACTCTAGCGGGAGTCGGAGATACGCAGTATTTT. As protein: CASSLGGVTLAGVGDTQYF.

The V call is TRBV7-9, the J call TRBJ1-3, with 7 bases that match TRBD1. The CDR3 spans 16 residues. Trimming removed 5 bases from V and 1 base from J; junction bases left unmatched: 8. Looked up from germline, CDR1 is SEHNR and CDR2 is FQNEAQ (reference sequence). CDR3 protein: CASSLMTGPSGNTIYF. In DNA form, the CDR3 reads TGTGCCAGCAGCCTAATGACAGGGCCTTCTGGAAACACCATATATTTT.

The genes are TRBV6-7 and TRBJ1-2, with 9 bases fitting TRBD1. TRBV6-7 is an ORF; its function is uncertain. The CDR3 is made up of 16 amino acids. The ends lost 2 bases at V and 5 bases at J; junction bases unmatched: 9. CDR3 DNA sequence: TGTGCCAGCAGTTACAGAATTCAGACAGGGGGGTATGGCTACACCTTC. Amino acid sequence: CASSYRIQTGGYGYTF.